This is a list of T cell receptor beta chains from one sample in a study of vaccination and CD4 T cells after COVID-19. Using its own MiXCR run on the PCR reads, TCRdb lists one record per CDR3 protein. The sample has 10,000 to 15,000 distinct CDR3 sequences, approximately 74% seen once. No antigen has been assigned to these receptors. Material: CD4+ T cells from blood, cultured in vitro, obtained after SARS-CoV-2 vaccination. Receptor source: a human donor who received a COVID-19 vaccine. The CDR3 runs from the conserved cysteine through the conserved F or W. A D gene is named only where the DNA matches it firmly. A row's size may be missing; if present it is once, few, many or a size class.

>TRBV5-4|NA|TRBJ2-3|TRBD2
CASSLVAGGEADTQYF
TGTGCCAGCAGCTTGGTTGCGGGGGGCGAAGCCGATACGCAGTATTTT
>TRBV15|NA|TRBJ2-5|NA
CATSRDRPRTPTRGETQYF
TGTGCCACCAGCAGAGATCGGCCTAGGACCCCTACTAGGGGAGAGACCCAGTACTTC
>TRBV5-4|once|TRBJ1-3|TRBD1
CASSLGQPSGNTIYF
TGTGCCAGCAGTTTGGGACAGCCCTCTGGAAACACCATATATTTT
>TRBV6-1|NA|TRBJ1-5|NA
CASSDRTWNQPQHF
TGTGCCAGCAGTGACCGGACATGGAATCAGCCCCAGCATTTT
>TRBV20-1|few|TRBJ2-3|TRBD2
CSAMGLAGGQGWDTQYF
TGCAGTGCCATGGGACTAGCGGGGGGGCAGGGTTGGGATACGCAGTATTTT
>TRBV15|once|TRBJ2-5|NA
CATSKPSGGLETQYF
TGTGCCACCAGCAAACCCTCCGGGGGACTAGAGACCCAGTACTTC
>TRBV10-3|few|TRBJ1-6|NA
CAISDQVISPLHF
TGTGCCATCAGTGACCAGGTGATTTCACCCCTCCACTTT
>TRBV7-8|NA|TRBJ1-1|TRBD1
CASSLVGGQSNTEAFF
TGTGCCAGCAGCTTAGTCGGGGGACAGTCGAACACTGAAGCTTTCTTT
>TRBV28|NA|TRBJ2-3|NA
CASSRDSSTDTQYF
TGTGCCAGCAGCCGGGACTCAAGCACAGATACGCAGTATTTT
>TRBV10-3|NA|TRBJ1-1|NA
CAISADGNTEAFF
TGTGCCATCAGTGCCGACGGGAACACTGAAGCTTTCTTT
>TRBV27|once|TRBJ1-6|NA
CASSFGTDTPLHF
TGTGCCAGCAGTTTCGGAACAGATACACCCCTCCACTTT
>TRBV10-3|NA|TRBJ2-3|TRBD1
CAISEGWTGGSTDTQYF
TGTGCCATCAGTGAGGGATGGACAGGGGGTAGCACAGATACGCAGTATTTT
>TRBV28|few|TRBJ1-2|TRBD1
CASSKQGASSYGYTF
TGTGCCAGCAGCAAACAGGGGGCGAGTTCGTATGGCTACACCTTC
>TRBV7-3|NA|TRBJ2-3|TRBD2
CASSLQRGGIDTQYF
TGTGCCAGCAGCTTACAGCGGGGGGGCATAGATACGCAGTATTTT
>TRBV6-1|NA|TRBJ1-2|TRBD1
CASSPARDSVGYTF
TGTGCCAGCAGCCCAGCCAGGGACAGCGTTGGCTACACCTTC
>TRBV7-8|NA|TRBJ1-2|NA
CASSWDGFPTF
TGTGCCAGCAGCTGGGACGGCTTCCCCACCTTC
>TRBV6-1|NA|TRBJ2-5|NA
CARKVIGSDETQYF
TGTGCCCGCAAGGTTATAGGGTCTGACGAGACCCAGTACTTC
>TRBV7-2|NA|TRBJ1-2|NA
CASSPTSSSPGYYGYTF
TGTGCCAGCAGCCCGACGTCTTCCTCACCTGGGTACTATGGCTACACCTTC